Sequencing of this T cell receptor beta chain was carried out in a study of beta chain features in type 1 diabetes. Overall study context: Healthy donors and patients had similar age, gender and cell yields.

Points on this clone: Antigen: not known.

Sorted cells reached over 95% purity in every population. Sequenced material consisted of expressed TCRB transcripts (all of the isolated RNA was reverse transcribed). Method: immunoSEQ multiplex PCR; TCRdb's copy keeps in-frame clones and lacks some. Of 600,000 or so clones in the sample, more than 13% were seen once. Study-level points and caveats: Resolution of whether HLA type affects TCRB rearrangement was not achieved here. The similarity of naive, central memory and Treg TCRB repertoires appeared greater among patients than among healthy donors. Significant though moderate, a shortening of TCRB CDR3s appeared in all four CD4+ subsets of Type 1 diabetes patients.

Germline-derived CDR1 and CDR2 are SNHLY and FYNNEI. Trimming took 5 bases from V and 3 from J; bases not matched to a gene: 11. This CDR3 is built from 17 residues. This receptor was obtained from a young man with type 1 diabetes. The genes are TRBV2 and TRBJ1-5, with 9 bases matching TRBD1. Input material: naive CD4+ T cells from blood. The CDR3 region is CASSPPSGTGFNQPQHF. For the CDR3, the DNA is TGTGCCAGCAGTCCCCCCTCCGGGACAGGGTTCAATCAGCCCCAGCATTTT.